This record concerns one T cell receptor (beta chain) sequence. This specimen comes from a study of T cells after posttransplantation cyclophosphamide. The repertoire was sequenced with immunoSEQ multiplex PCR; TCRdb's copy has only in-frame clones and lacks some. Of around 20,000 clones in the sample, approximately 82% were seen once. The germline CDR1 and CDR2 sequences are SEHNR and FQNEAQ (reference sequence). V shed 0 bases and J shed 7 bases, with 14 bases lying between them. CDR3 length: 15 amino acids. This clonotype was obtained from a man aged 25 to 40 in good health and a related stem cell transplant donor. The sequencing sample was made of memory CD4+ T cells sorted from blood. The chain links TRBV7-9 to TRBJ2-3; the D gene is possibly TRBD1 (6 bases). CDR3 bases: TGTGCCAGCAGCTTAGCGGTCCCAGGGGATCATACGCAGTATTTT. Translating gives CASSLAVPGDHTQYF. Using reference TRBV7-9 and TRBJ2-3 for the parts outside the CDR3, the full variable domain is DTGVSQNPRHKITKRGQNVTFRCDPISEHNRLYWYRQTLGQGPEFLTYFQNEAQLEKSRLLSDRFSAERPKGSFSTLEIQRTEQGDSAMYLCASSLAVPGDHTQYFGPGTRLTVL.